A single sample is the source of the 7 T cell receptor beta chains below, sequenced in a study of T cells in women clearing cervical HPV infection. TCRdb's table, derived via immunoSEQ multiplex PCR, lists solely in-frame clones and lacks some. The listing contains 14,000 or so clones. Sequencing was carried out using blood buffy coat. Receptors originate from a woman between 18 and 75 years old with a cervical HPV16 infection that either progressed to CIN3+ or cleared (not recorded which).

The part of the CDR3 DNA that was read is TGTGCCAGCAGCTTAGGACAGGGGGCAGGTCAGCCG. It encodes CASSLGQGAGQP. The CDR3 as a whole reads CASSLGQGAGQPQYF. V usage is TRBV7-2 and J usage is TRBJ2-3, with TRBD1 identical over 10 bases. The sequence runs out 3 residues before the end of the CDR3; the remainder is reconstructed from the germline J gene. CDR3 length: 15 amino acids. Germline CDR1 reads SGHTA; CDR2 reads FQGNSA.

To note about this clone: The read ends 3 residues early relative to the CDR3; the germline J gene fills the gap. V usage is TRBV10-3 and J usage is TRBJ2-4, with D perhaps TRBD2 (5 bases). Germline assignment: CDR1 ENHRY and CDR2 SYGVKD. There are 16 residues in the CDR3. CDR3: CAISESISAGQETQYF. The covered CDR3 bases are TGTGCCATCAGTGAGTCGATTTCTGCGGGCCAGGAGACT.

A remark on this clone: The read finishes 3 residues shy of the CDR3 end, and the germline J gene is used to complete it. This chain uses TRBV5-4 with TRBJ2-2; unclear D gene. CDR3 length: 16 amino acids. Germline V gene lookup returns CDR1 SGHNT and CDR2 YYREEE (reference sequence). CDR3 DNA (partial): TGTGCCAGCAGCTTTGGTGAGTCGGGTGGAGCCAACGTG. Its protein is CASSFGESGGANV. The whole CDR3 protein is CASSFGESGGANVLFF. Filled out from reference TRBV5-4 and TRBJ2-2, the complete variable domain reads ETGVTQSPTHLIKTRGQQVTLRCSSQSGHNTVSWYQQALGQGPQFIFQYYREEENGRGNFPPRFSGLQFPNYSSELNVNALELDDSALYLCASSFGESGGANVLFFGEGSRLTVL.

Turning to this clone: The CDR3 end falls 3 residues outside the read, so it is completed with the germline J gene. The chain employs TRBV5-1 and TRBJ2-6; D is ambiguous. The CDR3 runs 17 residues. Germline loops: CDR1 SGHRS, CDR2 YFSETQ. V lost 0 bases to trimming and J lost 0 bases, with 10 bases between them. The CDR3 DNA, read in part, is TGCGCCAGCAGCTTGGAAGCATTACGCTCTGGGGCCAACGTC. Its protein is CASSLEALRSGANV. The full CDR3 sequence reads CASSLEALRSGANVLTF.

This clone is medium-sized by frequency. The CDR3 end lies 3 residues beyond the end of the read and is filled in from the germline J gene. The rearrangement links TRBV29-1 to TRBJ1-1; D uncertain. Trimming took off 3 bases at V and 2 bases at J, with 10 bases between the two ends. The V gene's germline CDR1 is SQVTM and CDR2 ANQGSEA. CDR3 length: 13 amino acids. The CDR3 spells CSVDSSGNTEAFF. CDR3 DNA (partial): TGCAGCGTTGACTCGTCAGGAAACACTGAA.

On this clone: The sequenced fragment ends 3 residues before the CDR3 boundary, so the rest is inferred from the germline J gene. The chain is built from TRBV30 and TRBJ2-2; 7 bases are a match to TRBD1. Germline lookup yields CDR1 GTSNPN and CDR2 SVGIG (reference sequence). The CDR3 runs 14 residues. The CDR3 loop is CAWSSGQDNSPLFF. The covered CDR3 bases are TGTGCCTGGAGCTCAGGACAGGATAATTCACCG.

The chain's CDR3 is CASSEVGGMSTDTQYF. CDR3 DNA (partial): TGTGCCAGCAGTGAGGTAGGGGGCATGAGCACAGATACG. The chain combines TRBV2 with TRBJ2-3, with 7 nucleotides matching TRBD1. The missing CDR3 end, 3 residues past where the read stops, is filled in from the germline J gene. Germline lookup yields CDR1 SNHLY and CDR2 FYNNEI. The J segment lost 0 bases and the V segment lost 3 bases, leaving 6 bases of the junction unmatched. There are 16 residues in the CDR3. Together with reference TRBV2 and TRBJ2-3, the CDR3 gives the full variable domain: EPEVTQTPSHQVTQMGQEVILRCVPISNHLYFYWYRQILGQKVEFLVSFYNNEISEKSEIFDDQFSVERPDGSNFTLKIRSTKLEDSAMYFCASSEVGGMSTDTQYFGPGTRLTVL.